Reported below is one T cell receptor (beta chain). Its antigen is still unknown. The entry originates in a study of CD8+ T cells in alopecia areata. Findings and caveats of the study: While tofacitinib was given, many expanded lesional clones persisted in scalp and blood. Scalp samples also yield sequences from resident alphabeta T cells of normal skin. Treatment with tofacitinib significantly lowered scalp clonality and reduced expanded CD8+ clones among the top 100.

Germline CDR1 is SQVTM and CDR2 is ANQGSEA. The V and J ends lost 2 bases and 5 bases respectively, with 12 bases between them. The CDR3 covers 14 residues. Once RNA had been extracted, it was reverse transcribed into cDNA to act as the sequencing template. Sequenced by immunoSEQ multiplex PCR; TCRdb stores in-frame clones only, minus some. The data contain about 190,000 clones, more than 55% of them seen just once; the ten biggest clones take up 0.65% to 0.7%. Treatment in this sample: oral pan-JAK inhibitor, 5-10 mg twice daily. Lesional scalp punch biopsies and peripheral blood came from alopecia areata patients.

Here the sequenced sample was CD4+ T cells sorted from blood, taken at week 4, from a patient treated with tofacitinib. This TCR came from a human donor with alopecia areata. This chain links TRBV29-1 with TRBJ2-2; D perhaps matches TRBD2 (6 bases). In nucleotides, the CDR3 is TGCAGCGTTGAATTAGGGACTTCAACCGGGGAGCTGTTTTTT. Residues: CSVELGTSTGELFF.